This paragraph covers one T cell receptor beta chain sequence. Its cognate antigen is unknown. This specimen belongs to a study of lymphopenia after photon versus proton radiotherapy. Study-level results: Oligoclonal CD8+ Temra expansion after nadir drove photon patients' diversity drop.

TCRdb's table, derived via immunoSEQ multiplex PCR, lists solely in-frame clones and lacks some. The sample holds 150,000 to 200,000 clones, approximately 91% seen once. CDR3 length equals 15 residues. V lost 3 bases and J lost 0, with 11 bases in between. CDR1 and CDR2 (germline): MNHEY, SMNVEV (reference sequence). The clonotype comes from a man aged 50-60 years with gastric cancer. The rearrangement uses TRBV27 and TRBJ2-5, with D hard to call. This sample comprised peripheral blood, obtained from a patient treated with photon-based radiotherapy. The CDR3 reads CASSLRYTYQETQYF. The CDR3, as DNA: TGTGCCAGCAGTTTGCGGTACACGTACCAAGAGACCCAGTACTTC.